This T cell receptor (beta chain) comes out of a study of blood T cell repertoires in COVID-19. Study-level information: COVID-19 samples from acute and convalescent phases originated in the United States, Italy and Spain. In each case, the material was cDNA or gDNA derived from T cells, B-cell-depleted T cells, or PBMCs.

Trimming took 4 bases from V and 1 from J; bases not matched to a gene: 2. CDR1 and CDR2 (germline): SGHRS, YFSETQ. The length of the CDR3 is 14 residues. Seattle cases were enrolled at active infection and followed longitudinally. How the authors handled the data: Reference gene primer amplification gave nucleated cell count estimates. Assay: immunoSEQ multiplex PCR; the TCRdb copy retains only in-frame clones and omits some. The V and J calls and clone size were taken over from that table, and D and trimming were inferred from the DNA. This table has tens of thousands of clones, roughly 87% appearing once.

The sample taken for sequencing was peripheral blood. The clonotype comes from a man in his forties or fifties with COVID-19, enrolled during active disease. The chain links TRBV5-1 to TRBJ2-1, with 7 bases identical to TRBD2. CDR3 bases: TGCGCCAGCAGCCCGGGACTATCCTACAATGAGCAGTTCTTC. Its translation is CASSPGLSYNEQFF.